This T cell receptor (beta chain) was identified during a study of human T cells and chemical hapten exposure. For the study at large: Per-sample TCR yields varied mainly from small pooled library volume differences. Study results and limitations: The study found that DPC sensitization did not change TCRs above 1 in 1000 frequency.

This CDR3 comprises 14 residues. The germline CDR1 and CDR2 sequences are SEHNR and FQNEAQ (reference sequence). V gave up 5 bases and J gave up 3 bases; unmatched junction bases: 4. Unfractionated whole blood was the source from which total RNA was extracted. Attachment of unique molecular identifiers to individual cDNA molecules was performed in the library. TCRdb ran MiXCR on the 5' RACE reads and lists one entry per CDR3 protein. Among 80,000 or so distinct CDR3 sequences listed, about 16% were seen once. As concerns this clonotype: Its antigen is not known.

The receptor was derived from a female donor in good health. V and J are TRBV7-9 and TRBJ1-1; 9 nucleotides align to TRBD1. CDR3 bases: TGTGCCAGCAGCCCAACAGGGGGCCACACTGAAGCTTTCTTT. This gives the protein CASSPTGGHTEAFF.